This TCR beta chain originates from a study of blood T cell repertoires in COVID-19. Study as a whole: Samples of COVID-19 (acute and convalescent) were obtained from the United States, Italy and Spain.

The germline V gene encodes CDR1 SGHKS and CDR2 YYEKEE (reference sequence). V shed 0 bases, J shed 7 bases, and the junction held 8 bases outside the gene matches. The CDR3 runs to 16 residues. Sequencing was performed with immunoSEQ multiplex PCR; in TCRdb, only in-frame clones are kept and a portion is missing. The data hold approximately 170,000 clones, with less than 90% observed a single time. Participants, about 18 to 95 years old, spanned 24 US areas. Donors were grouped by their self-reported clinical history. Two negative PCRs, clearance, or symptom resolution had been documented for recovered Cohort 3 donors.

This sequence was found in a woman aged 45-65 years who had recovered from COVID-19. V and J are TRBV5-5 and TRBJ1-2, with TRBD1 matching over 11 bases. The sequenced material came from PBMCs or T cells enriched from blood (not recorded which). CDR3 amino acids: CASSLVPGQGEGGYTF. The CDR3 DNA sequence: TGTGCCAGCAGCTTGGTGCCGGGACAGGGGGAGGGTGGCTACACCTTC.